Presented here are 2 T cell receptor beta chains from one specimen sequenced in a study of blood T cell repertoires in COVID-19. The assay was immunoSEQ multiplex PCR, and TCRdb's table has in-frame clones only and misses some. The table lists some 300,000 clones, about 86% of them singletons. Specimen: peripheral blood. Every receptor here comes from a woman between 65 and 79 years old with COVID-19, enrolled during active disease.

The rearrangement links TRBV4-3 to TRBJ2-3; D possibly corresponds to TRBD2 (7 bases). V was trimmed by 0 bases and J by 2 bases, leaving 15 bases between them. The germline V gene has CDR1 LGHNA and CDR2 YSLEER. This CDR3 region has 17 residues. The DNA for the CDR3 is TGCGCCAGCAGCCAAGATCCCACGGGGGGCCTCACAGATACGCAGTATTTT. Translation gives CASSQDPTGGLTDTQYF.

This chain joins TRBV6-6 and TRBJ2-7, with a weak D call TRBD1 (6 bases). The CDR3 is 16 amino acids. The V gene's germline CDR1 is MNHNY and CDR2 SVGAGI (reference sequence). The V gene lost 0 bases and the J gene lost 3 bases, with 15 bases spanning the gap. In DNA, the CDR3 is TGTGCCAGCAGTTACTCTGGGCAGGGGTCCTTCTACGAGCAGTACTTC. Protein sequence: CASSYSGQGSFYEQYF.